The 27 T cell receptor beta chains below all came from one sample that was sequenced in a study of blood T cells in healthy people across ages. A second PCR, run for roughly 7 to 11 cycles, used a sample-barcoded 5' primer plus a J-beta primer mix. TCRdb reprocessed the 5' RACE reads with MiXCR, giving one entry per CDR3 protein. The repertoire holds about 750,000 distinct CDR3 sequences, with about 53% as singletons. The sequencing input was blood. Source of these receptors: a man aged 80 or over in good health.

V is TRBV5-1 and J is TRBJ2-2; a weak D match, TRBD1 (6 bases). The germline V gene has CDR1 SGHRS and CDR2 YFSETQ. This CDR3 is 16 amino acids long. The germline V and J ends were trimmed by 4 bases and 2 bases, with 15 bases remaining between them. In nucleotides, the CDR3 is TGCGCCAGCAGCGTATCGACAGGAGATAACACCGGGGAGCTGTTTTTT. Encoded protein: CASSVSTGDNTGELFF.

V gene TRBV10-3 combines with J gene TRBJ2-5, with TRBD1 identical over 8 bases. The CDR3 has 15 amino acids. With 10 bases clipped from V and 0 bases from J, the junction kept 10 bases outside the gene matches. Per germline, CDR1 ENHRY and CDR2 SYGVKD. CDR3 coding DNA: TGTGCCACCCGGGCCCGGGACAGGTACCAAGAGACCCAGTACTTC. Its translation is CATRARDRYQETQYF.

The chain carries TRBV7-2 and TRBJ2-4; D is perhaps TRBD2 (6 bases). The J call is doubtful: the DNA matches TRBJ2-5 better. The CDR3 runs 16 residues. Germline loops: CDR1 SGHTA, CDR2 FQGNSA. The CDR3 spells CASSRKVARGRETQYF. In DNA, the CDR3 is TGTGCCAGCAGCCGCAAAGTCGCACGGGGGAGGGAGACCCAGTACTTC.

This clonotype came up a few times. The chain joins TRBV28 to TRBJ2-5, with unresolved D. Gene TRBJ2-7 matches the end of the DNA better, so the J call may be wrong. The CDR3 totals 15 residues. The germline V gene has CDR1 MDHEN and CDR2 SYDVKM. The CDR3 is CASSLSPAQNYEQYF. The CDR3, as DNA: TGTGCCAGCAGTTTAAGCCCCGCACAAAACTACGAGCAGTACTTC.

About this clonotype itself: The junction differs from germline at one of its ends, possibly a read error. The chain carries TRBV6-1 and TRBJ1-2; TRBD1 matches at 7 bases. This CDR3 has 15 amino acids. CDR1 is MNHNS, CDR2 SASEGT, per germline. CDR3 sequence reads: CAGSVRQGRDYGYTF. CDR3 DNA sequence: TGTGCCGGCAGTGTTCGACAGGGCCGGGACTATGGCTACACCTTC.

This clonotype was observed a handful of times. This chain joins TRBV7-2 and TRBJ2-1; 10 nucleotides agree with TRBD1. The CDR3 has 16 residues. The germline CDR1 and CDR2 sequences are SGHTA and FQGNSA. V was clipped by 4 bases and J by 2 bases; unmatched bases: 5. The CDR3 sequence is CASSSAGTGAYNEQFF. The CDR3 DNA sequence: TGTGCCAGCAGCTCGGCCGGGACAGGGGCCTACAATGAGCAGTTCTTC.

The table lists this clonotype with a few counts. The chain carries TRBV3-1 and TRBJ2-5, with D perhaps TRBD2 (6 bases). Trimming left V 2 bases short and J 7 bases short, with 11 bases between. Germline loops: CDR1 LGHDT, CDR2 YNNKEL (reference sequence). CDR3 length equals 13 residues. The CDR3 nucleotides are TGTGCCAGCAGCCAAACTAGCTTGGTGACCCAGTACTTC. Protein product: CASSQTSLVTQYF.

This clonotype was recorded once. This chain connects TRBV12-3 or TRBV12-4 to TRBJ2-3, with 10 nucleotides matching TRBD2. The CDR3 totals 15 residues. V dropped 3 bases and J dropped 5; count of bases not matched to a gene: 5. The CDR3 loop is CASSFVGLARDTQYF. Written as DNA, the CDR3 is TGTGCCAGCAGTTTCGTGGGACTAGCGAGAGATACGCAGTATTTT.

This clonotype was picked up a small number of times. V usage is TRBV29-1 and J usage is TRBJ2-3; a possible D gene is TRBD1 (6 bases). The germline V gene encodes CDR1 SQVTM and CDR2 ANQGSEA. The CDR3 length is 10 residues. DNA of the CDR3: TGCACAGGGGGCACAGATACGCAGTATTTT. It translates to CTGGTDTQYF.

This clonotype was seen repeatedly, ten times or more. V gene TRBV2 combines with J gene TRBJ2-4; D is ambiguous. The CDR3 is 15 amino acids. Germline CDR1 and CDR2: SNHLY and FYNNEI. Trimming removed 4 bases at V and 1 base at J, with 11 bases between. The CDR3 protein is CASSGPDGAKNIQYF. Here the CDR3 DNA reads TGTGCCAGCAGTGGGCCGGACGGGGCCAAAAACATTCAGTACTTC.

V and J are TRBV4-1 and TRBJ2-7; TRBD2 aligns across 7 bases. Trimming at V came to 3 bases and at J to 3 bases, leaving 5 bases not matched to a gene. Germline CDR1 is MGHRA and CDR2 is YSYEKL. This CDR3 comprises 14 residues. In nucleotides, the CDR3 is TGCGCCAGCAGCCAGGCGGGGGAGGTCTACGAGCAGTACTTC. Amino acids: CASSQAGEVYEQYF.

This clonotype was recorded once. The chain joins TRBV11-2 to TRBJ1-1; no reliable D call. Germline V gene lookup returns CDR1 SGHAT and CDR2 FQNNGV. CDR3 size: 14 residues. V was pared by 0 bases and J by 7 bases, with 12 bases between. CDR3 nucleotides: TGTGCCAGCAGCTTAGATACTAAGGTTAATGAAGCTTTCTTT. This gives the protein CASSLDTKVNEAFF.

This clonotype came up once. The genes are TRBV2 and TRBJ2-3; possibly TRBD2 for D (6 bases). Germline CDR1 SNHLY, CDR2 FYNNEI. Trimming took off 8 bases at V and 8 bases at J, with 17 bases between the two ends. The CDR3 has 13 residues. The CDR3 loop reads CASGGLSPLTQYF. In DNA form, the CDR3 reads TGTGCCAGCGGGGGACTCTCTCCACTTACGCAGTATTTT.

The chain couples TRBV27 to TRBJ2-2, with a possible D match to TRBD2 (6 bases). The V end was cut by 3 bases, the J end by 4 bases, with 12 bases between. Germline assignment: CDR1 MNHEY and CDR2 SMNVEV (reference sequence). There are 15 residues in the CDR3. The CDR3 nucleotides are TGTGCCAGCAGTTTCCGGGACTGGCCCACCGGGGAGCTGTTTTTT. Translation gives CASSFRDWPTGELFF.

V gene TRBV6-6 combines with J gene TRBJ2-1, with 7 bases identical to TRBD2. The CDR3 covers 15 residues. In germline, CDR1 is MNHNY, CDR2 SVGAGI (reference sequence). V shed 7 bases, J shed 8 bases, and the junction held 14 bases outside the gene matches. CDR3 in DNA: TGTGCCAGCACCCACTGGGGGGGAGCTAGAGATGAGCAGTTCTTC. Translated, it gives CASTHWGGARDEQFF.

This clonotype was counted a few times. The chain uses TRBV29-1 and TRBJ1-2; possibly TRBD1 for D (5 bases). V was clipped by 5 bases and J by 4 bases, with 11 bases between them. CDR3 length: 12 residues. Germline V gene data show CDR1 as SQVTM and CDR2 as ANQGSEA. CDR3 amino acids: CSVIGHLYGYTF. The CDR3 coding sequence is TGCAGCGTTATAGGACACCTCTATGGCTACACCTTC.

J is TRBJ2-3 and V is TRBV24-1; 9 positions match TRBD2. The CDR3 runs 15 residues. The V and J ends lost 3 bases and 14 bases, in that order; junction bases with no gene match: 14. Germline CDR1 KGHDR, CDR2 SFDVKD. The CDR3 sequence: CATSDPAGGERYAYF. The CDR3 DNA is TGTGCCACCAGTGATCCAGCGGGAGGAGAGAGATACGCGTATTTT.

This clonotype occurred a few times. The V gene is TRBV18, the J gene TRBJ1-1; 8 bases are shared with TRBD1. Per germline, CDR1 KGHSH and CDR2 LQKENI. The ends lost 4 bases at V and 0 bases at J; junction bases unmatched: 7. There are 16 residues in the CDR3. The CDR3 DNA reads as TGTGCCAGCTCACGCGGACAGGGCGTTATGAACACTGAAGCTTTCTTT. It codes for CASSRGQGVMNTEAFF.

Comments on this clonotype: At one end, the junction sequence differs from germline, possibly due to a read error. CDR3 amino acids: CAGSLQGTHYEQYF. The DNA of the CDR3 is TGTGCCGGCAGTTTACAGGGTACACACTACGAACAGTACTTC. This chain connects TRBV28 to TRBJ2-5, with D tentatively TRBD1 (6 bases). Germline V lookup: CDR1 MDHEN, CDR2 SYDVKM. The CDR3 sequence is 14 residues long.

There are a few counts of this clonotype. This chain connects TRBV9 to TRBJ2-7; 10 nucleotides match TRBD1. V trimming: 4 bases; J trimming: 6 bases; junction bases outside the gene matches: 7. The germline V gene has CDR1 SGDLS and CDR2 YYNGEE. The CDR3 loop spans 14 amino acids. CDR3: CASSPPGQGREQYF. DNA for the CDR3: TGTGCCAGCAGCCCACCGGGACAGGGGCGCGAGCAGTACTTC.

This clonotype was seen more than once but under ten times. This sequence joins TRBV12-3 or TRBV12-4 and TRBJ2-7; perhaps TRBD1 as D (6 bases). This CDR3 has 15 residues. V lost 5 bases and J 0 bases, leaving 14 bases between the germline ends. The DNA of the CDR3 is TGTGCCAGCAGTATCGCACAGGGATACTCCTACGAGCAGTACTTC. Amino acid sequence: CASSIAQGYSYEQYF.

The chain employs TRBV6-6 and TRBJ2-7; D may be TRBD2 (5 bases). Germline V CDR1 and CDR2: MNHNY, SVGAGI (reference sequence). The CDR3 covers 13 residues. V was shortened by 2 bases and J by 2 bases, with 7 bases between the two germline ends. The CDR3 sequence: CASSYLEAYEQYF. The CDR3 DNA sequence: TGTGCCAGCAGTTACCTGGAGGCCTACGAGCAGTACTTC.

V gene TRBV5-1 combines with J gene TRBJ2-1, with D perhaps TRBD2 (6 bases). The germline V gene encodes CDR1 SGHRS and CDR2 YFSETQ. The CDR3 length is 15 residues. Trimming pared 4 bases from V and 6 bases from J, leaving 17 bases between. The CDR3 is CASSAMGGPGNEQFF. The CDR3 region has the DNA TGCGCCAGCAGCGCCATGGGGGGTCCCGGCAATGAGCAGTTCTTC.

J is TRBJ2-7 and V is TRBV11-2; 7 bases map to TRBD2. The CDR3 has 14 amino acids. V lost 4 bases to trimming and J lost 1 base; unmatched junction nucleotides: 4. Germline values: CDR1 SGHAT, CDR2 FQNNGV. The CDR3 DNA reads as TGTGCCAGCAGCTCCCCAGCGGGATCCTACGAGCAGTACTTC. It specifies CASSSPAGSYEQYF.

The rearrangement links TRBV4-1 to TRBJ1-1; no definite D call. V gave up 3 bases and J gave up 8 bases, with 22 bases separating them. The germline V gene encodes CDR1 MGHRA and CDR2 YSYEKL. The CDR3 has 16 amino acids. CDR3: CASSHPLVAPRGEAFF. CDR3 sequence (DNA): TGCGCCAGCAGCCACCCCCTCGTCGCACCCCGAGGGGAAGCTTTCTTT.

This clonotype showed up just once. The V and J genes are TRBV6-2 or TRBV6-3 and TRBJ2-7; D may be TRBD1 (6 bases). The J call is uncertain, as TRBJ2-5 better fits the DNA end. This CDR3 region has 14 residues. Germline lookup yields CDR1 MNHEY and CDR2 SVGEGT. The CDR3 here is CASSSQGFGETQYF. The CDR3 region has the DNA TGTGCCAGCAGTTCACAGGGTTTCGGGGAGACCCAGTACTTC.

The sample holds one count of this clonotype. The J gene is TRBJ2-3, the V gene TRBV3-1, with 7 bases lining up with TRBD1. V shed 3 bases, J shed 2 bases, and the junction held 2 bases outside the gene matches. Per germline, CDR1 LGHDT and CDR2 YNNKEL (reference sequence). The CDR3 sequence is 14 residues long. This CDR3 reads CASSQGTVTDTQYF. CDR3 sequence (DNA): TGTGCCAGCAGCCAGGGGACAGTCACAGATACGCAGTATTTT.